One and the same sample provided the 23 T cell receptor beta chains below, sequenced in a study of blood T cell repertoires in COVID-19. Clones were sequenced by immunoSEQ multiplex PCR, and TCRdb holds only the in-frame ones, with some missing. The sample lists fewer than 500,000 clones; just over 85% were seen once. Sequencing was carried out using peripheral blood. The source of these receptors is a woman aged 25 to 39 with active or convalescent COVID-19.

The chain couples TRBV5-4 to TRBJ2-3; TRBD1 matches 7 bases. This CDR3 comprises 14 residues. J gave up 3 bases and V 4 bases, and 5 bases lay outside the gene matches. The germline V gene has CDR1 SGHNT and CDR2 YYREEE (reference sequence). This CDR3 is CASSLRQGTDTQYF. The CDR3 DNA is TGTGCCAGCAGCCTCCGACAGGGTACAGATACGCAGTATTTT.

This clone was seen just once. This chain joins TRBV4-1 and TRBJ1-5; possibly TRBD1 for D (6 bases). CDR3 size: 16 residues. Germline loops: CDR1 MGHRA, CDR2 YSYEKL. With 0 bases removed from V and 2 bases from J, the gap between germline ends came to 11 bases. The CDR3 spells CASSQDIGTRNQPQHF. Written as DNA, the CDR3 is TGCGCCAGCAGCCAAGATATTGGGACACGCAATCAGCCCCAGCATTTT.

This chain links TRBV5-4 with TRBJ1-6; 7 bases line up with TRBD1. The CDR3 totals 17 residues. Germline CDR1 SGHNT, CDR2 YYREEE (reference sequence). V trimming: 0 bases; J trimming: 2 bases; junction bases outside the gene matches: 5. The CDR3 DNA follows: TGTGCCAGCAGCTTGGGAACACAGGGGACCTATAATTCACCCCTCCACTTT. The encoded protein is CASSLGTQGTYNSPLHF.

CDR3 residues: CASSLSYEQYF. The CDR3 DNA follows: TGTGCCAGCAGCTTGAGCTACGAGCAGTACTTC. The genes are TRBV7-8 and TRBJ2-7; D is undetermined. The germline V gene has CDR1 SGHVS and CDR2 FQNEAQ. Trimming left V 3 bases short and J 3 bases short, with 3 bases between. The CDR3 sequence is 11 residues long.

The rearrangement joins TRBV25-1 to TRBJ1-2; D gene uncertain. Germline V gene sequence: CDR1 MGHDK, CDR2 SYGVNS. There are 14 residues in the CDR3. Trimming removed 5 bases at V and 0 bases at J, with 10 bases between. The CDR3 region is CASSPPVANYGYTF. The CDR3 nucleotides are TGTGCCAGCAGTCCCCCTGTAGCTAACTATGGCTACACCTTC.

The rearrangement uses TRBV7-9 and TRBJ2-7, with 7 bases matching TRBD1. The V segment lost 4 bases and the J segment 2 bases; nucleotides outside the gene matches: 8. Germline-derived CDR1 and CDR2 are SEHNR and FQNEAQ (reference sequence). The CDR3 sequence is 15 residues long. The chain's CDR3 is CASSSRDSLTYEQYF. CDR3 in DNA: TGTGCCAGCAGCTCCCGGGACAGCCTCACCTACGAGCAGTACTTC. The whole variable domain, filled in from reference TRBV7-9 and TRBJ2-7, reads DTGVSQNPRHKITKRGQNVTFRCDPISEHNRLYWYRQTLGQGPEFLTYFQNEAQLEKSRLLSDRFSAERPKGSFSTLEIQRTEQGDSAMYLCASSSRDSLTYEQYFGPGTRLTVT.

This chain joins TRBV7-8 and TRBJ1-4, with TRBD1 matching over 7 bases. CDR3 length equals 13 residues. Germline V gives CDR1 SGHVS, CDR2 FQNEAQ. Trimming removed 6 bases from V and 5 bases from J; junction bases left unmatched: 3. CDR3 residues: CASSPTGNEKLFF. The CDR3 bases are TGTGCCAGCAGTCCGACAGGGAATGAAAAACTGTTTTTT.

The chain has TRBV19 and TRBJ1-1, with D possibly being TRBD1 (5 bases). There are 15 residues in the CDR3. V shed 1 base and J shed 3 bases, with 12 bases lying between them. Germline lookup yields CDR1 LNHDA and CDR2 SQIVND (reference sequence). The CDR3 here is CASSIGGRVDTEAFF. The CDR3 DNA reads as TGTGCCAGTAGTATAGGCGGCAGGGTCGACACTGAAGCTTTCTTT.

This clone was counted a few times. The chain recombines TRBV5-6 with TRBJ1-2, with 9 bases lining up with TRBD1. The germline V gene has CDR1 SGHDT and CDR2 YYEEEE. V shed 5 bases, J shed 4 bases, and the junction held 6 bases outside the gene matches. This CDR3 has 14 amino acids. The CDR3 loop is CASRNRGLGYGYTF. Here the CDR3 DNA reads TGTGCCAGCAGGAACAGGGGGCTAGGCTATGGCTACACCTTC.

V usage is TRBV7-2 and J usage is TRBJ1-2, with 9 bases that match TRBD1. This CDR3 contains 14 residues. Looked up from germline, CDR1 is SGHTA and CDR2 is FQGNSA. After removal of 3 bases from V and 7 bases from J, the junction contained 6 bases not matched to a gene. The CDR3 loop reads CASSLRQGVAGYTF. As DNA, the CDR3 is TGTGCCAGCAGCTTGCGACAGGGGGTAGCTGGCTACACCTTC.

V gene TRBV5-1 combines with J gene TRBJ2-1; D is unresolved. The CDR3 totals 15 residues. Looked up from germline, CDR1 is SGHRS and CDR2 is YFSETQ. With 1 base removed from V and 0 bases from J, the gap between germline ends came to 8 bases. CDR3 DNA sequence: TGCGCCAGCAGCTTGTGGCAGGACTCCTACAATGAGCAGTTCTTC. Its translation is CASSLWQDSYNEQFF.

CDR3 sequence (DNA): TGTGCCAGCAGCTTTCGGGTCGCTCAAGAGACCCAGTACTTC. Translation gives CASSFRVAQETQYF. The chain combines TRBV7-2 with TRBJ2-5; D is unresolved. Trimming cost V 3 bases and J 2 bases, with 10 bases left between them. Germline CDR1 and CDR2: SGHTA and FQGNSA. The CDR3 length is 14 residues.

The CDR3 reads CASSEAKDGRGFPGYTF. The CDR3 coding sequence is TGTGCCAGCAGTGAAGCCAAGGACGGCAGGGGTTTTCCTGGCTACACCTTC. This chain uses TRBV2 with TRBJ1-2; TRBD1 might be the D (6 bases). CDR1 is SNHLY, CDR2 FYNNEI, per germline. CDR3 length equals 17 residues. The ends were cut back, 0 bases at V and 7 bases at J, with 21 bases in the middle.

This clone was seen a single time. This chain connects TRBV11-2 to TRBJ1-3; D uncertain. CDR3 length: 17 amino acids. Germline V gene lookup returns CDR1 SGHAT and CDR2 FQNNGV. Trimming left V 5 bases short and J 0 bases short, with 17 bases between. The CDR3 region has the DNA TGTGCCAGCAGCCCCCGGCGGGTTTCCAGCTCTGGAAACACCATATATTTT. It encodes CASSPRRVSSSGNTIYF.

The rearrangement uses TRBV6-6 and TRBJ1-4; the D is unclear. This CDR3 region has 13 residues. Trimming took off 2 bases at V and 8 bases at J, with 9 bases between the two ends. Germline V gives CDR1 MNHNY, CDR2 SVGAGI (reference sequence). CDR3 DNA sequence: TGTGCCAGCAGTTACGGGGAGGTAGAAAAACTGTTTTTT. Translating it yields CASSYGEVEKLFF.

About this clone: Other DNA variants within this sample encode the same CDR3. The rearrangement links TRBV27 to TRBJ2-7, with D maybe TRBD1 (6 bases). The CDR3 covers 13 residues. Looked up from germline, CDR1 is MNHEY and CDR2 is SMNVEV (reference sequence). The V gene lost 3 bases and the J gene lost 3 bases, with 9 bases spanning the gap. CDR3 DNA: TGTGCCAGCAGTTTGATAGGGGGCTACGAGCAGTACTTC. As protein: CASSLIGGYEQYF.

The chain is built from TRBV7-9 and TRBJ2-7; TRBD2 might be the D (6 bases). This CDR3 has 14 residues. The V end was cut by 1 base, the J end by 5 bases, with 12 bases between. The germline V gene encodes CDR1 SEHNR and CDR2 FQNEAQ (reference sequence). In DNA form, the CDR3 reads TGTGCCAGCAGCTTAGGGGACTCCTCTGACGAGCAGTACTTC. Protein: CASSLGDSSDEQYF.

The chain is built from TRBV3-1 (or the pseudogene TRBV3-2) and TRBJ2-7; 7 bases are a match to TRBD1. Germline loops: CDR1 LGHDT, CDR2 YNNKEL (reference sequence). The CDR3 loop spans 14 amino acids. Trimming removed 10 bases from V and 3 bases from J; junction bases left unmatched: 12. CDR3 sequence (DNA): TGTGCCACGCGACAGGGTCTAGGCGTCTACGAGCAGTACTTC. It translates to CATRQGLGVYEQYF.

This rearrangement joins TRBV20-1 to TRBJ2-7; 8 bases agree with TRBD1. Germline lookup yields CDR1 DFQATT and CDR2 SNEGSKA (reference sequence). The V and J ends lost 3 bases and 6 bases, in that order; junction bases with no gene match: 10. The CDR3 has 14 residues. The CDR3 sequence is CSASTGTGFAEQYF. The CDR3 nucleotides read TGCAGTGCTAGTACCGGGACAGGCTTTGCCGAGCAGTACTTC.

The chain links TRBV5-1 to TRBJ2-1, with D tentatively TRBD2 (5 bases). CDR3 length: 16 residues. Germline CDR1 is SGHRS and CDR2 is YFSETQ. V was cut by 4 bases and J by 0 bases, with 14 bases left in between. CDR3 sequence reads: CASSVGGGSSYNEQFF. The DNA for the CDR3 is TGCGCCAGCAGCGTAGGCGGAGGAAGCTCCTACAATGAGCAGTTCTTC.

The V call is TRBV4-2, the J call TRBJ2-1; 7 positions match TRBD2. Trimming took 0 bases from V and 12 from J; bases not matched to a gene: 8. The CDR3 is 14 amino acids. Germline CDR1 is LGHNA and CDR2 is YNFKEQ. The CDR3 region is CASSQEVSGGAQFF. As DNA, the CDR3 is TGTGCCAGCAGCCAAGAGGTGTCGGGGGGTGCGCAGTTCTTC.

The V and J genes are TRBV5-4 and TRBJ1-1; 8 nucleotides line up with TRBD1. The CDR3 is made up of 14 amino acids. The V segment lost 4 bases and the J segment 5 bases; nucleotides outside the gene matches: 7. The V gene's germline CDR1 is SGHNT and CDR2 YYREEE (reference sequence). The CDR3 loop reads CASSGRGRATEAFF. The CDR3 region has the DNA TGTGCCAGCAGCGGCAGGGGGCGGGCGACTGAAGCTTTCTTT.

CDR3 in amino acids: CASSRVGLAGPLGVHEQFF. For the CDR3, the DNA is TGTGCCAGCAGCCGCGTGGGGCTAGCGGGGCCATTGGGAGTCCATGAGCAGTTCTTC. The chain couples TRBV3-1 (or the pseudogene TRBV3-2) to TRBJ2-1; 9 bases match TRBD2. This CDR3 contains 19 residues. V shed 4 bases, J shed 8 bases, and the junction held 21 bases outside the gene matches. Germline loops: CDR1 LGHDT, CDR2 YNNKEL (reference sequence).